The entry below describes one T cell receptor beta chain. TCRdb keeps only in-frame clones here, not all; method: immunoSEQ multiplex PCR. The profile shows 25,000 to 30,000 clones, roughly 90% of them singletons. This specimen comes from a study of blood T cell repertoires in COVID-19. The length of the CDR3 is 16 residues. CDR1 LNHNV and CDR2 YYDKDF come from the germline V gene (reference sequence). With 2 bases removed from V and 0 bases from J, the gap between germline ends came to 10 bases. The rearrangement links TRBV15 to TRBJ1-4; a possible D gene is TRBD1 (5 bases). Sequencing input: peripheral blood. The clonotype comes from a human donor in a cohort sampled during active COVID-19. The CDR3 nucleotides read TGTGCCACCAGCAGACCCTGGGGGGCAACTAATGAAAAACTGTTTTTT. Translating gives CATSRPWGATNEKLFF.